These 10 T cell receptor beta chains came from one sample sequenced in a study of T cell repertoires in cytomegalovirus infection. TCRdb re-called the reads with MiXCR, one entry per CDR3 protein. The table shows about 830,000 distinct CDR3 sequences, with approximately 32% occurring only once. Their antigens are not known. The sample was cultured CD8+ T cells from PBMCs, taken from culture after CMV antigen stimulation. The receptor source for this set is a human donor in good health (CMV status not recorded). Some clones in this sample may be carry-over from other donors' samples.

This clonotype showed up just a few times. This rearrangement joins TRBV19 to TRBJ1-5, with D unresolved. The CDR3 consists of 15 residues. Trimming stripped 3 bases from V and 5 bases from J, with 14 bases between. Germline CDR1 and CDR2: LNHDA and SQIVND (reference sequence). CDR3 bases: TGTGCCAGTAGTATTGGGGAGGCCAACCATCAGCCCCAGCATTTT. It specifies CASSIGEANHQPQHF.

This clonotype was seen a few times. CDR3 residues: CASSLSAGQLIYEQYF. CDR3 in DNA: TGTGCCAGCAGCCTCTCGGCCGGACAGTTAATCTACGAGCAGTACTTC. The chain joins TRBV7-8 to TRBJ2-7; a possible D gene is TRBD1 (6 bases). V lost 5 bases and J lost 3, with 20 bases in between. Germline CDR1 and CDR2: SGHVS and FQNEAQ. There are 16 residues in the CDR3.

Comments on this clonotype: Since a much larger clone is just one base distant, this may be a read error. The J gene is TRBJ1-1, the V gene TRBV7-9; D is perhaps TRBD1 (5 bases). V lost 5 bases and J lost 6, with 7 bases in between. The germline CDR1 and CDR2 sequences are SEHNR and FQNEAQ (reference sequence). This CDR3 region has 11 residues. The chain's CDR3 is CASSGAPEAFF. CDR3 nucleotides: TGTGCCAGCAGCGGGGCTCCTGAAGCTTTCTTT.

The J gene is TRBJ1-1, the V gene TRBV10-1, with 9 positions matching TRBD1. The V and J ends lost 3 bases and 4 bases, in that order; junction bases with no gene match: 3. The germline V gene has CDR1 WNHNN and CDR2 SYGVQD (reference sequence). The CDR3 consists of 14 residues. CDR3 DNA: TGCGCCAGCAGTGACGGACAGGGGTTCACTGAAGCTTTCTTT. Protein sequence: CASSDGQGFTEAFF.

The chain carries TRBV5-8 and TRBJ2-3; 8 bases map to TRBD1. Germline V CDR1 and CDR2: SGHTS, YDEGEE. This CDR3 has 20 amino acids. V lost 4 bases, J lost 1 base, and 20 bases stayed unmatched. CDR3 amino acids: CASSEGVGQGMGSGTDTQYF. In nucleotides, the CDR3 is TGTGCCAGCAGCGAAGGCGTTGGACAGGGCATGGGTTCCGGCACAGATACGCAGTATTTT.

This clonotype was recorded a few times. CDR3 sequence reads: CASSFRLPSGGVNTGELFF. CDR3 sequence (DNA): TGTGCCAGCAGTTTCCGACTGCCCAGCGGGGGGGTGAACACCGGGGAGCTGTTTTTT. The V and J genes are TRBV12-3 or TRBV12-4 and TRBJ2-2, with 10 positions matching TRBD2. The CDR3 sequence is 19 residues long. With V trimmed by 3 bases and J by 1 base, 11 bases remained unmatched.

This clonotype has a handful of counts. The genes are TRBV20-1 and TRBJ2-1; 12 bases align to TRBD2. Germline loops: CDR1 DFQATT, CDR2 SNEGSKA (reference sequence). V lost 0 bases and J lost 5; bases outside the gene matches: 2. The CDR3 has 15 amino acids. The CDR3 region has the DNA TGCAGTGCTAGAGACCCTAGCGGGGGGGACAATGAGCAGTTCTTC. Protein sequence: CSARDPSGGDNEQFF.

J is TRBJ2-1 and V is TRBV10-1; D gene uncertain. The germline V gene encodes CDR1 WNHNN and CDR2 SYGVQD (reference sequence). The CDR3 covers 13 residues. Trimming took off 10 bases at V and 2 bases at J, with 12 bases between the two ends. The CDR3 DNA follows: TGCGCCACTACAGACACCCCCTACAATGAGCAGTTCTTC. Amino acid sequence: CATTDTPYNEQFF.

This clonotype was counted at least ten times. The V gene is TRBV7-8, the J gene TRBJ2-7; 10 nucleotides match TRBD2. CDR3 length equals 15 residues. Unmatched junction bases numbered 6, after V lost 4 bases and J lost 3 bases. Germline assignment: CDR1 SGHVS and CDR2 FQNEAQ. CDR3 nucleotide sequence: TGTGCCAGCAGCTCTAGCGGGGGAGACTTCTACGAGCAGTACGTC. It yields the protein CASSSSGGDFYEQYV.

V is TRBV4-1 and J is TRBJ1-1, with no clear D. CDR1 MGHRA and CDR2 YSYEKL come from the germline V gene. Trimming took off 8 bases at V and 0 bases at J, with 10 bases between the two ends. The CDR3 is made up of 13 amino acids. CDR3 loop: CASGLHLNTEAFF. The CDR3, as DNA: TGCGCCAGCGGATTACACTTGAACACTGAAGCTTTCTTT.